A single sample gave rise to the 4 T cell receptor beta chains below, sequenced in a study of blood T cell repertoires in COVID-19. This table comes from immunoSEQ multiplex PCR, and its TCRdb copy is limited to in-frame clones, with some not included. This sample has about 140,000 clones, with roughly 84% found just once. Material for sequencing was peripheral blood. The receptors stem from a man aged 55 to 70 with active or convalescent COVID-19.

The chain couples TRBV2 to TRBJ1-1; the D gene is possibly TRBD1 (6 bases). Germline CDR1 SNHLY, CDR2 FYNNEI. Trimming removed 6 bases at V and 3 bases at J, with 11 bases between. The CDR3 length is 13 residues. The CDR3, as DNA: TGTGCCAGCAGAGCTACAGGGTACACTGAAGCTTTCTTT. It specifies CASRATGYTEAFF.

V is TRBV27 and J is TRBJ1-6; tentative D call: TRBD1 (5 bases). The V gene's germline CDR1 is MNHEY and CDR2 SMNVEV (reference sequence). Trimming took 4 bases from V and 10 from J, leaving 14 bases between them. This CDR3 region has 14 residues. In nucleotides, the CDR3 is TGTGCCAGCAGTTCGTTTGCGGGGGACTCACCCCTCCACTTT. It yields the protein CASSSFAGDSPLHF.

The genes are TRBV30 and TRBJ1-5; D uncertain. The V end was cut by 1 base, the J end by 3 bases, with 10 bases between. The CDR3 is 14 amino acids. The V gene's germline CDR1 is GTSNPN and CDR2 SVGIG (reference sequence). The CDR3 spells CAWSGSQINQPQHF. DNA for the CDR3: TGTGCCTGGAGTGGGTCGCAGATCAATCAGCCCCAGCATTTT. Supplemented by reference TRBV30 and TRBJ1-5, the full variable domain reads SQTIHQWPATLVQPVGSPLSLECTVEGTSNPNLYWYRQAAGRGLQLLFYSVGIGQISSEVPQNLSASRPQDRQFILSSKKLLLSDSGFYLCAWSGSQINQPQHFGDGTRLSIL.

The V call is TRBV30, the J call TRBJ2-3; 10 nucleotides match TRBD2. Germline trimming cut 6 bases from V and 10 bases from J; bases unmatched to any gene: 16. The germline CDR1 and CDR2 sequences are GTSNPN and SVGIG (reference sequence). This CDR3 spans 15 amino acids. The CDR3 DNA reads TGTGCCTGTCGACGGTCTAGCGGGAGTATGGGCCCGCAGTATTTT. It is translated as CACRRSSGSMGPQYF.